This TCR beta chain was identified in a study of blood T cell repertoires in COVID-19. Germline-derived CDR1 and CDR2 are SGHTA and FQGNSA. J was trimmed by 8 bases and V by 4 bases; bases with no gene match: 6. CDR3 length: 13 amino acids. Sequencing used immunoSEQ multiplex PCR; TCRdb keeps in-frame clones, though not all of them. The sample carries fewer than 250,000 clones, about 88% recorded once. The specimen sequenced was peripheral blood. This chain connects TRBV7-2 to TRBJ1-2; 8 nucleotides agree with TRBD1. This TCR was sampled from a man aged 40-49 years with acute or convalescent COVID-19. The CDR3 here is CASSSRTGRGYTF. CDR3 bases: TGTGCCAGCAGCTCGAGGACAGGGCGAGGCTACACCTTC.